This T cell receptor beta chain was sequenced in a study of cytomegalovirus exposure and HLA in healthy donors (dated by TCRdb to about 2017). With respect to the entire study: An earlier analysis of a few hundred of the donors reported 276 Gb of sequence data and 117 million unique TCR beta sequences obtained from around 180 million T cells. An early release that covered some 640 HLA-typed donors contained approximately 300 gigabases of sequencing data and about 93 million unique TCR sequences. The genetic ancestry cluster associated with self-reported Caucasian donors included about four fifths of the 300 to 450 genotyped donors. The study was designed to test whether signatures of past pathogen exposure could be identified by cataloging public T cell receptors. The study used immunosequencing to profile the T cell repertoires of more than 650 subjects and linked those repertoires to cytomegalovirus serostatus. A separate validation cohort of roughly 130 different subjects was used in addition to the approximately 700-subject first cohort. High-throughput TCR immunosequencing, statistical association of individual TCRs with disease status, and machine learning were combined to predict cytomegalovirus infection status. A later analysis re-analyzed previously published TCR beta repertoires from hundreds of donors and added high-resolution HLA genotyping to study TCR occurrence patterns. In the later analysis, no new phenotypic data were used to find candidate immune exposures; instead, reliance was placed on TCR beta sequences and their occurrence across donors. An earlier analysis of around 540 of the donors applied high-throughput TCR beta sequencing to assess whether each TCR beta V gene segment acted as functional or pseudogenic. Donor age, sex, ethnicity and CMV serostatus were collected together with the repertoire data. In a later genetic analysis, genome-wide SNP genotypes for about 60% of the 666 donors were used, and that subset was treated as a discovery cohort. All discovery cohort repertoires had been generated on a single sequencing platform. HLA typing covered class I and class II loci at four-digit resolution. The number of typed donors differed by locus: roughly 629-640 for A, B, C, DRB1 and DQB1; 522 for DQA1; approximately 600 for DPA1; and some 450 for DPB1. A handful of DR-DQ haplotypes were handled as single units for association and clustering because linkage in the cohort was strong. On average, roughly 250,000 unique TCR beta nucleotide sequences were sequenced per donor among 398 genotyped donors of the cohort, with roughly 18% of those sequences being non-productive.

This clone was detected only once. Its target antigen remains unknown. No quality values exist for individual bases; no much larger clone is one base distant. To prepare the library, the immunoSEQ multiplex PCR assay was applied. The multiplex PCR relied on a mix of 60 forward primers for TCR Vbeta segments and 13 reverse primers for TCR Jbeta segments. Amplification of the CDR3 region of rearranged TCR beta genes was performed with a multiplex PCR assay on genomic DNA. The amplified TCR beta libraries were sequenced on the Illumina HiSeq System as 87-base-pair reads. On the study's bioinformatics: A later analysis tallied roughly 78 million unique TCR beta chains across the 640 or so repertoires, and roughly 11 million of those chains were shared by two or more donors. To remove PCR and sequencing errors, raw reads were error-corrected and collapsed into unique sequences using a nearest-neighbor algorithm that merged closely related sequences. V, D and J gene segments were assigned by aligning CDR3 sequences to IMGT reference sequences. For a sequence to be retained, a match of at least six nucleotides was required to both a V gene segment and a J gene segment. A rearrangement counted as productive if the CDR3 had no stop codons and remained in frame with V and J, and every other rearrangement counted as non-productive. CDR3 was defined according to IMGT convention as the region running from the second conserved V-encoded cysteine to the conserved J-encoded phenylalanine. In an earlier analysis of just under 600 of the donors, sequences lacking an unambiguous match to a single V gene segment were excluded. An earlier analysis of approximately 590 of the donors classified V segments as functional when productive rearrangements were above 56.7% and as segregating when the standard deviation between donors was above 5%. A statistical classification framework was developed to diagnose cytomegalovirus status using the catalog of TCR beta chain sequences. A later analysis assigned V and J genes by comparing TCR nucleotide sequences with IMGT/GENE-DB human TR gene sequences. In a later analysis, CDR3 sequences and most-parsimonious VDJ recombination scenarios were assigned using the TCRdist pipeline. In a later analysis, every TCR beta chain was defined by the combination of its CDR3 amino acid sequence and its V-gene family, and reads without a unique V-gene family were dropped. In a later analysis, approximately 640 highly shared, low-generation-probability nucleotide sequences were removed to address suspected cross-contamination and a sequencing artifact. In a later analysis, a clonal expansion index was calculated for each public chain from normalized within-repertoire ranks of inferred template counts. In a later analysis, generation probabilities were computed with a VDJ recombination model fitted to out-of-frame rearrangements, and the resulting probabilities were checked against IGoR. In a later analysis, hypergeometric tests were used to score TCR-TCR, TCR-HLA and TCR-CMV co-occurrence, with a repertoire-size bias correction applied to TCR pairs. To estimate false discovery rates, a later analysis permuted the HLA or CMV assignments 20 times. In a later analysis, co-occurring TCRs were grouped with DBSCAN, and TCRdist sequence similarity was added when clustering was performed within HLA-allele-positive subsets. Repertoires with fewer than 30,000 or more than 120,000 public chains were left out of co-occurrence clustering, as were four to six repertoires with anomalous nucleotide sharing. TCRdb carries this immuneACCESS record with in-frame sequences only. Its versions omit some clonotypes, under half of them owing to an unresolved V gene in the studies checked, with the rest unexplained. V, J and clone size were drawn from that table, and D and trimming were deduced from the DNA. Recorded for this sample are tens of thousands of clones; 75% to 85% of them occurred a single time. Of the sample, about 14% falls within the top ten clones.

Taken from the germline V gene, the CDR1 and CDR2 loops are SNHLY and FYNNEI. From the cysteine up to the phenylalanine, the CDR3 has a length of 15 residues. Only the CDR3 part of the read is kept: 45 bases, read in frame from the first base. V is shortened by 4 bases, J by 0 bases, and the region joining them spans 10 bases. The investigation overall reported the following: In an earlier analysis of 587 of the donors, most TCR beta V segments appeared in productive rearrangements about 87% or about 30% of the time, broadly matching IMGT annotations. CMV serostatus was the only immune exposure information available for the cohort. According to a later analysis, most CMV-associated TCR beta chains appeared to be HLA-restricted, and the HLA associations seemed to be driven largely by CMV exposure. Compared with the approximately 700-donor mean, donors in an Asian-associated ancestry cluster had fewer N-insertions in productive TCRs, according to a later genetic analysis. Because the 87-base-pair reads could not distinguish some IMGT-functional V segments, including TRBV6-2 and TRBV6-3, those segments were excluded. Assigning TCR associations to individual alleles was difficult when HLA alleles, especially DR and DQ, strongly co-occurred. Correlated functional status among segregating V segments might be attributable to linkage disequilibrium, but an unknown experimental factor could not be ruled out. In this cohort, only TCR beta chains were sequenced, and detectable features were limited by the absence of alpha or paired-chain data. Sequencing depth was assumed to be roughly uniform across donors in the presence/absence analyses, though that assumption may not hold. A cluster of highly shared sequence variants was judged likely to be a technical artifact of the sequencing pipeline. Specific HLA alleles were associated with around 18,000 TCR beta sequences at a false discovery rate of 0.05 in a later analysis. In a later analysis, TCR association rates were found to vary across HLA loci, with the most associated TCRs seen for DRB1 alleles and the fewest for HLA-C alleles. Because HLA typing was missing for some donors at each locus, association tests included only the typed subset. Compared with equally common non-associated chains, HLA-associated TCR beta chains in a later analysis were more clonally expanded and had lower generation probabilities. The classifier was reported to diagnose cytomegalovirus status with high specificity and sensitivity in both the original cohort and the validation cohort. The earlier analysis of approximately 540 of the donors excluded approximately 15 rarely observed V segments, including chromosome 9 orphons, because counts were too low. A later analysis reported that several top co-occurrence clusters appeared linked to parvovirus B19, influenza, CMV and Epstein-Barr virus. V-gene and J-gene trimming of TCR beta chains was associated with a missense DCLRE1C variant in a later genetic analysis, and the association was replicated in an independent cohort. The authors suggested that the approach could potentially be generalized to other disease states and immunological phenotypes. A total of 150 to 200 TCR beta chains were listed by the study as associated with cytomegalovirus. While some public TCRs were present in many individuals, most TCR sequences turned up only very rarely across donors. A few of the identified cytomegalovirus-associated TCR beta chains were confirmed in vitro to be specific for cytomegalovirus antigens. A further reported finding was that TCR beta sequences accurately predicted the HLA-A and HLA-B alleles for most subjects in the first cohort.

The cohort was made up of hundreds of healthy bone marrow donors. Cohort members were all nominally healthy when sampled, although unrecorded immune exposures were likely present. The donor was CMV seropositive and was included in the group of almost 300 seropositive cohort members. Each donor provided a peripheral blood sample, and peripheral blood mononuclear cells were used for TCR beta sequencing. The Qiagen DNeasy Blood Extraction Kit was used to extract genomic DNA from the blood cell samples. The V and J segments used are TRBV2 and TRBJ2-4, with the D gene not clear enough to name. The source is a woman in her forties in good health and CMV-seropositive. The sequencing sample was made of PBMCs. The DNA sequence reads TGTGCCAGCAGTGTGGCGGAACTAGCCAAAAACATTCAGTACTTC. Translated, this is CASSVAELAKNIQYF.